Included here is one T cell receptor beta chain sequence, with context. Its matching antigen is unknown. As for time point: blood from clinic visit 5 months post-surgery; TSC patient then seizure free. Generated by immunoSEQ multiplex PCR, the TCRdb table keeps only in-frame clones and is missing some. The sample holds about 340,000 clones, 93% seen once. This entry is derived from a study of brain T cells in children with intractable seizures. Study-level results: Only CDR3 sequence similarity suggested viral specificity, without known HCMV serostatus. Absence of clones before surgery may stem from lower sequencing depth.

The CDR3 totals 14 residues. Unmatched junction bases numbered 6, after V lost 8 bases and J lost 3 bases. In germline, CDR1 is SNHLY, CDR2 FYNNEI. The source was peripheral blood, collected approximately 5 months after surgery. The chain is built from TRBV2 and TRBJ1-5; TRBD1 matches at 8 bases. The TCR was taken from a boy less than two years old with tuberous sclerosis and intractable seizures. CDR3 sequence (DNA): TGTGCCAGCGGGGGACAGGCGGTCAATCAGCCCCAGCATTTT. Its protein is CASGGQAVNQPQHF.